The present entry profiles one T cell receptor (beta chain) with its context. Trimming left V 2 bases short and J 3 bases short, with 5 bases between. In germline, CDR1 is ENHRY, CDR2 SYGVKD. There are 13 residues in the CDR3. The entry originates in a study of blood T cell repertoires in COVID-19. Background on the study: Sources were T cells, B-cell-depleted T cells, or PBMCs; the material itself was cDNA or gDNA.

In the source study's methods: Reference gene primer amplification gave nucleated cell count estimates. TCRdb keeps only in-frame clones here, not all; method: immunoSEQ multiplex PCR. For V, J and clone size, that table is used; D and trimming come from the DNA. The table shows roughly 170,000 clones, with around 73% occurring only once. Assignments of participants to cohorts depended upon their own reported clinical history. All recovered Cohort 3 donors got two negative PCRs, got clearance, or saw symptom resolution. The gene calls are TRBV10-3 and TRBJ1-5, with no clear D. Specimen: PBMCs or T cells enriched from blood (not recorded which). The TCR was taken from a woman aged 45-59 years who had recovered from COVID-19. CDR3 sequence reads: CAISERDNQPQHF. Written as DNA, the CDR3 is TGTGCCATCAGTGAGCGGGACAATCAGCCCCAGCATTTT.